The 28 T cell receptor beta chains listed next were all sequenced from one sample in a study of Graves' ophthalmopathy and Graves' hyperthyroidism. From RNA, the CDR3 regions of TCR beta chains were amplified and sequenced. The library came from an HTBI-primed first-round RT-PCR and a second-round multiplex PCR. In TCRdb, the multiplex PCR reads were re-called with MiXCR into one record per CDR3 protein. The sample holds approximately 700,000 distinct CDR3 sequences, 35% to 45% seen once. Sequencing input: peripheral blood. The source is an adult man with Graves' ophthalmopathy.

The chain combines TRBV24-1 with TRBJ2-7; TRBD1 is a possible D gene (5 bases). Trimming left V 3 bases short and J 3 bases short, with 8 bases between. The CDR3 extends over 13 amino acids. Per germline, CDR1 KGHDR and CDR2 SFDVKD. CDR3 sequence: CATSDGTGYEQYF. Here the CDR3 DNA reads TGTGCCACCAGTGATGGCACAGGCTACGAGCAGTACTTC.

This clonotype was seen more than once but under ten times. The V call is TRBV6-1, the J call TRBJ1-1; D is uncertain. CDR1 is MNHNS, CDR2 SASEGT, per germline. The CDR3 is 12 residues long. V was cut by 8 bases and J by 1 base, with 8 bases left in between. The CDR3 DNA reads TGTGCCAGCTTTCGTGCGAACACTGAAGCTTTCTTT. This translates into CASFRANTEAFF.

The chain links TRBV12-3 or TRBV12-4 to TRBJ1-2; possibly TRBD1 for D (5 bases). The CDR3 loop spans 14 amino acids. Trimming pared 5 bases from V and 4 bases from J, leaving 14 bases between. The CDR3 reads CASSPWGQGYGYTF. Written as DNA, the CDR3 is TGTGCCAGCAGTCCCTGGGGCCAGGGCTATGGCTACACCTTC.

This clonotype was seen at least ten times. The chain recombines TRBV12-3 or TRBV12-4 with TRBJ2-5, with 11 bases identical to TRBD1. Losses at the gene ends were 5 bases for V and 0 bases for J; bases not matched to a gene: 8. CDR3 length: 17 amino acids. The CDR3: CASSPRGTGGYQETQYF. The CDR3 DNA reads TGTGCCAGCAGTCCCAGAGGGACAGGGGGGTACCAAGAGACCCAGTACTTC.

Note on this clonotype: This may stem from a read error, because a much larger clone lies one nucleotide away. This chain joins TRBV10-2 and TRBJ1-6; 7 bases are shared with TRBD1. The CDR3 loop spans 16 amino acids. Germline V gene sequence: CDR1 WSHSY, CDR2 SAAADI. As DNA, the CDR3 is TGCGCCGGCAGCCTCAGCAGACAGGGCGGAAATTCACCCCTCCACTTT. It encodes CAGSLSRQGGNSPLHF.

This clonotype was found many times. The chain uses TRBV2 and TRBJ2-7; possibly TRBD2 for D (6 bases). This CDR3 has 12 residues. Trimming stripped 8 bases from V and 3 bases from J, with 11 bases between. In germline, CDR1 is SNHLY, CDR2 FYNNEI. In DNA form, the CDR3 reads TGTGCCAGCGAGGCGGGGAACTACGAGCAGTACTTC. As protein: CASEAGNYEQYF. The full variable domain, in which reference TRBV2 and TRBJ2-7 provide the parts outside the CDR3, is EPEVTQTPSHQVTQMGQEVILRCVPISNHLYFYWYRQILGQKVEFLVSFYNNEISEKSEIFDDQFSVERPDGSNFTLKIRSTKLEDSAMYFCASEAGNYEQYFGPGTRLTVT.

This clonotype has a count of ten or more. This chain uses TRBV2 with TRBJ2-7; TRBD1 agrees at 7 bases. This CDR3 contains 13 residues. V dropped 7 bases and J dropped 2; count of bases not matched to a gene: 5. Germline V gives CDR1 SNHLY, CDR2 FYNNEI. The CDR3 nucleotides read TGTGCCAGCATTTTAGGGACAGCCTACGAGCAGTACTTC. Protein sequence: CASILGTAYEQYF.

With regard to this clonotype: The junction and the germline gene differ at one end; a read error may be behind it. The chain employs TRBV5-1 and TRBJ2-7; perhaps TRBD2 as D (6 bases). Germline CDR1 SGHRS, CDR2 YFSETQ. There are 15 residues in the CDR3. Here the CDR3 reads CASSLAGVSVGEHYF. DNA of the CDR3: TGCGCCAGCAGCTTGGCGGGGGTCTCGGTCGGCGAGCATTACTTC.

This clonotype was counted between two and nine times. The chain joins TRBV19 to TRBJ2-7; no clear D gene. This CDR3 is 14 amino acids long. Per the germline V gene, CDR1 is LNHDA and CDR2 is SQIVND (reference sequence). The ends were cut back, 1 base at V and 3 bases at J, with 10 bases in the middle. The CDR3 bases are TGTGCCAGTAGTATAGTTGGACGGAGCTACGAGCAGTACTTC. Its protein is CASSIVGRSYEQYF.

The chain couples TRBV7-9 to TRBJ1-1; 7 bases are shared with TRBD1. CDR1 and CDR2 from the germline V gene are SEHNR and FQNEAQ (reference sequence). The CDR3 extends over 17 amino acids. The V gene end was trimmed by 5 bases and the J gene end by 0 bases; junction bases not matched to a gene: 12. The chain's CDR3 is CASSPPGQEFVNTEAFF. DNA of the CDR3: TGTGCCAGCAGCCCCCCCGGACAGGAGTTCGTGAACACTGAAGCTTTCTTT.

This clonotype was recorded at least ten times. The genes are TRBV20-1 and TRBJ2-7, with D unclear. This CDR3 is built from 11 residues. V shed 3 bases and J shed 1 base, with 4 bases lying between them. Germline loops: CDR1 DFQATT, CDR2 SNEGSKA (reference sequence). CDR3: CSASDSYEQYF. The CDR3 DNA reads TGCAGTGCTAGTGATTCCTACGAGCAGTACTTC.

This clonotype was counted between two and nine times. This chain uses TRBV6-5 with TRBJ2-3; no definite D call. V was shortened by 0 bases and J by 7 bases, with 8 bases between the two germline ends. The CDR3 spans 13 residues. Germline CDR1 and CDR2: MNHEY and SVGAGI. The CDR3 DNA reads TGTGCCAGCAGTTACTCGACCAGGAATACGCAGTATTTT. Its protein product is CASSYSTRNTQYF.

The table lists this clonotype with a few counts. The chain's CDR3 is CASSFRKRGGPGETQYF. The CDR3 DNA sequence: TGCGCCAGCAGCTTTCGCAAGCGGGGGGGACCTGGTGAGACCCAGTACTTC. V is TRBV5-1 and J is TRBJ2-5, with TRBD2 matching 10 bases. Germline V CDR1 and CDR2: SGHRS, YFSETQ. V trimming: 2 bases; J trimming: 5 bases; junction bases outside the gene matches: 12. The CDR3 runs to 17 residues.

The rearrangement links TRBV15 to TRBJ2-5; TRBD2 matches at 15 bases. With the DNA end fitting TRBJ2-4 better, the J assignment may be wrong. Germline values: CDR1 LNHNV, CDR2 YYDKDF (reference sequence). The CDR3 is 15 residues long. The DNA of the CDR3 is TGTGCCACCGAGGGACTAGCGGGAGGCAAAAACATTCAGTACTTC. Its protein is CATEGLAGGKNIQYF.

This clonotype showed up many times. The chain joins TRBV7-9 to TRBJ1-1; D perhaps matches TRBD1 (5 bases). This CDR3 is 13 amino acids long. Germline-derived CDR1 and CDR2 are SEHNR and FQNEAQ (reference sequence). The V gene lost 8 bases and the J gene lost 1 base, with 11 bases spanning the gap. CDR3 residues: CASHGGKNTEAFF. The CDR3 DNA is TGTGCCAGCCATGGGGGGAAGAACACTGAAGCTTTCTTT.

This clonotype has ten or more counts. This chain uses TRBV12-3 or TRBV12-4 with TRBJ1-1; no clear D. CDR3 length: 13 amino acids. Trimming cost V 6 bases and J 0 bases, with 8 bases left between them. The CDR3 sequence is CASSPNLNTEAFF. CDR3 DNA: TGTGCCAGCAGCCCAAACTTGAACACTGAAGCTTTCTTT.

This sequence joins TRBV29-1 and TRBJ1-2; the D gene is possibly TRBD1 (6 bases). From germline, CDR1 is SQVTM and CDR2 ANQGSEA. Trimming left V 6 bases short and J 5 bases short, with 16 bases between. The CDR3 spans 13 residues. CDR3 residues: CSVCGGGPYGYTF. The CDR3 nucleotides are TGCAGCGTCTGCGGAGGGGGGCCGTATGGCTACACCTTC.

This chain links TRBV15 with TRBJ1-2, with D uncertain. Germline CDR1 and CDR2: LNHNV and YYDKDF (reference sequence). The CDR3 has 16 residues. The germline V and J ends were trimmed by 3 bases and 0 bases, with 14 bases remaining between them. The CDR3 reads CATSSLSPGTNYGYTF. CDR3 DNA sequence: TGTGCCACCAGCAGCTTGAGCCCAGGAACTAACTATGGCTACACCTTC.

Comment on this clonotype: As the CDR3 is not closed by the conserved phenylalanine or tryptophan, this likely results from a read error. The V call is TRBV20-1, the J call TRBJ2-3, with unresolved D. The CDR3 has 12 amino acids. V was shortened by 1 base and J by 1 base, with 3 bases between the two germline ends. Looked up from germline, CDR1 is DFQATT and CDR2 is SNEGSKA (reference sequence). The CDR3 spells CSARVGTDTQYV. The DNA for the CDR3 is TGCAGTGCTAGAGTGGGCACAGATACGCAGTATGTT.

With regard to this clonotype: A much larger clone lies a single base off, so this may be a read error. This chain connects TRBV12-5 to TRBJ1-2, with D unresolved. Trimming cost V 5 bases and J 4 bases, with 8 bases left between them. The CDR3 spans 12 residues. The V gene's germline CDR1 is LGHNT and CDR2 FRNRAP. The CDR3 sequence: CASGHGPYGYTF. Here the CDR3 DNA reads TGTGCTAGTGGTCATGGGCCCTATGGCTACACCTTC.

Concerning this clonotype itself: A single base separates this from a much larger clone, so it may be a read error. J is TRBJ2-5 and V is TRBV5-1, with 10 bases fitting TRBD2. Germline assignment: CDR1 SGHRS and CDR2 YFSETQ. The CDR3 covers 15 residues. CDR3 protein: CASSLELAGRLIRRF. CDR3 bases: TGCGCCAGCAGCTTGGAACTAGCGGGACGATTAATTAGGCGCTTC. The entire variable domain, with the rest obtained from reference TRBV5-1 and TRBJ2-5, is as follows: KAGVTQTPRYLIKTRGQQVTLSCSPISGHRSVSWYQQTPGQGLQFLFEYFSETQRNKGNFPGRFSGRQFSNSRSEMNVSTLELGDSALYLCASSLELAGRLIRRFGPGTRLLVL.

The rearrangement links TRBV11-1 to TRBJ2-7; a possible D gene is TRBD2 (7 bases). The germline V and J ends were trimmed by 5 bases and 4 bases, with 18 bases remaining between them. The germline V gene encodes CDR1 SGHAT and CDR2 FQDESV (reference sequence). The CDR3 sequence is 15 residues long. The CDR3 loop is CASSPGASGEYEQYF. The CDR3 coding sequence is TGTGCCAGCAGCCCAGGGGCTAGCGGAGAATACGAGCAGTACTTC.

The CDR3, as DNA: TGTGCCAGTGGGGACAGGTTCCTGGGGGAAAAACTGTTTTTT. It is translated as CASGDRFLGEKLFF. The chain uses TRBV2 and TRBJ1-4; 8 bases match TRBD1. Germline-derived CDR1 and CDR2 are SNHLY and FYNNEI. CDR3 length: 14 residues. With 9 bases clipped from V and 8 bases from J, the junction kept 11 bases outside the gene matches.

V usage is TRBV10-3 and J usage is TRBJ1-1; D remains unclear. The CDR3 spans 12 residues. Germline loops: CDR1 ENHRY, CDR2 SYGVKD. The ends were cut back, 10 bases at V and 10 bases at J, with 19 bases in the middle. The CDR3 bases are TGTGCCAGCTCACCCTCGATCTGGTTAGCTTTCTTT. This codes for CASSPSIWLAFF.

The chain recombines TRBV25-1 with TRBJ2-7; 8 bases match TRBD1. Trimming at V came to 6 bases and at J to 7 bases, leaving 8 bases not matched to a gene. CDR1 is MGHDK and CDR2 is SYGVNS in the germline V gene. The CDR3 is 13 amino acids. Here the CDR3 reads CASSSDRAREQYF. The CDR3 nucleotides are TGTGCCAGCAGCTCGGACAGGGCCAGGGAGCAGTACTTC.

This clonotype has a count of ten or more. The genes are TRBV7-9 and TRBJ2-7; 11 nucleotides match TRBD1. J gave up 3 bases and V 4 bases, and 2 bases lay outside the gene matches. Germline CDR1 reads SEHNR; CDR2 reads FQNEAQ (reference sequence). This CDR3 has 14 amino acids. CDR3: CASSSGTGGYEQYF. The CDR3 nucleotides are TGTGCCAGCAGCTCGGGGACAGGGGGCTACGAGCAGTACTTC.

The table lists this clonotype with a count of one. The chain joins TRBV20-1 to TRBJ1-1; 7 bases line up with TRBD1. The CDR3 has 12 residues. Germline V CDR1 and CDR2: DFQATT, SNEGSKA (reference sequence). Trimming cost V 6 bases and J 6 bases; bases outside gene matches: 7. The CDR3 here is CSATPGGAEAFF. CDR3 bases: TGCAGTGCGACCCCAGGGGGGGCTGAAGCTTTCTTT.

The chain combines TRBV10-3 with TRBJ2-7; 10 bases agree with TRBD1. The CDR3 runs to 12 residues. V was clipped by 3 bases and J by 9 bases; unmatched bases: 2. Germline V gives CDR1 ENHRY, CDR2 SYGVKD. CDR3 in amino acids: CAISDRDRGQYF. The CDR3 DNA is TGTGCCATCAGTGACAGGGACAGGGGGCAGTACTTC.